The T cell receptor beta chain under discussion was sequenced for a study of blood T cells in healthy people across ages. Germline V CDR1 and CDR2: SGHTA, FQGNSA. This CDR3 has 13 residues. On this clonotype itself: A read error may account for a junction end that differs from germline.

The second PCR ran about 6 to 11 cycles with a sample-barcoded 5' primer and J-beta primers. MiXCR was run by TCRdb on the 5' RACE reads, yielding one entry per CDR3 protein. The sample lists roughly 900,000 distinct CDR3 sequences, roughly 52% seen once, with 13% in the top ten. V usage is TRBV7-2 and J usage is TRBJ2-1; D uncertain. This receptor was taken from a man aged 25-45 years in good health. Sequenced material: blood. The CDR3 loop reads CASSGRQGNGQFF. In nucleotides, the CDR3 is TGTGCCAGCAGCGGACGACAAGGCAATGGGCAGTTCTTC.